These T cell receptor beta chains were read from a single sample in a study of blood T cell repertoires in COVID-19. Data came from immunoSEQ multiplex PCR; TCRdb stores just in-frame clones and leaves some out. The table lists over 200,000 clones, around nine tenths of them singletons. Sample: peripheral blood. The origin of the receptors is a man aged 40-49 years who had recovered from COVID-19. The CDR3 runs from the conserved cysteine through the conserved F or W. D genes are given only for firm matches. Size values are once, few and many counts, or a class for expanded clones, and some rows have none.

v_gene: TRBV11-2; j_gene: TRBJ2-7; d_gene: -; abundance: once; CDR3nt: TGTGCCAGCAGCTTAGGGTCCCAGGCAGGTTACGAGCAGTACTTC; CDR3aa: CASSLGSQAGYEQYF
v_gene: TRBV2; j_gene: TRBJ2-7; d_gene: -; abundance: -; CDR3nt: TGTGCCAGCAGTGAAGCGGGAGTCTCGACCTACGAGCAGTACTTC; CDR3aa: CASSEAGVSTYEQYF
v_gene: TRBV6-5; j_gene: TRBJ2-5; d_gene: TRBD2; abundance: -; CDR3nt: TGTGCCAGCAGCACAGGACTAGCGGAAGAGACCCAGTACTTC; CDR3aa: CASSTGLAEETQYF
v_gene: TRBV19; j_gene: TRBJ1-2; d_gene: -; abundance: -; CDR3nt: TGTGCCAGTAGTATAGAGGTTGGTCTCATCGGGGGCTACACCTTC; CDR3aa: CASSIEVGLIGGYTF
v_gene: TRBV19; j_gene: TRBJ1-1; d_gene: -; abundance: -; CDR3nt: TGTGCCAGTAGTACCCATGAAGCTTTCTTT; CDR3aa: CASSTHEAFF
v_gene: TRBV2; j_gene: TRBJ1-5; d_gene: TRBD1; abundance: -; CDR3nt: TGTGCCAGCAGGACCCCCGGGACAGACGCCGATCAGCCCCAGCATTTT; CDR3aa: CASRTPGTDADQPQHF
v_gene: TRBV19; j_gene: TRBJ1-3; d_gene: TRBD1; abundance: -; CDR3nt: TGTGCCAGTACATGGAGAGACAGGGGGCTTCGCGGAAACACCATATATTTT; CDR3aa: CASTWRDRGLRGNTIYF
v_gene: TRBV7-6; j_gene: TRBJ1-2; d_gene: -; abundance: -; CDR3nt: TGTGCCAGCAGCTCCTTCCTTAACTATGGCTACACCTTC; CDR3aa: CASSSFLNYGYTF
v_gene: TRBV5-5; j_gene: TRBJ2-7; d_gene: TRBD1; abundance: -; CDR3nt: TGTGCCAGCAGCTGGACAGGGGGCGAGCAGTACTTC; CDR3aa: CASSWTGGEQYF
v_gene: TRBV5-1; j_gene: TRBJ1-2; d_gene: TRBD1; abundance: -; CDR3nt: TGCGCCAGCAGCACCCGGGACAGCTATGGCTACACCTTC; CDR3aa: CASSTRDSYGYTF
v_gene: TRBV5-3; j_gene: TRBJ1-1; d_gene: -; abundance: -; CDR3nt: TGTGCCAGAAGCTTGCGTATCAGGGCTCCTTTCATGAACACTGAAGCTTTCTTT; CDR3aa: CARSLRIRAPFMNTEAFF
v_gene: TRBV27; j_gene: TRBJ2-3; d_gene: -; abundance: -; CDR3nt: TGTGCCAGCAGTTTCCTTGGAGGGCGCACAGATACGCAGTATTTT; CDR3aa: CASSFLGGRTDTQYF
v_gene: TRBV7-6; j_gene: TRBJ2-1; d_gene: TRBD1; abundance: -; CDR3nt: TGTGCCAGCAGCTTAGGGCAACGACAGGGGTTAGATGAGCAGTTCTTC; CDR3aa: CASSLGQRQGLDEQFF
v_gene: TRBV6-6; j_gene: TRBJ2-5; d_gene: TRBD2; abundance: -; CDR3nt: TGTGCCAGCAGTTACGGCGGGGGGCTCCAAGAGACCCAGTACTTC; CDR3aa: CASSYGGGLQETQYF
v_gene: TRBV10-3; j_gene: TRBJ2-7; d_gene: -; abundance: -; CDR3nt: TGTGCCATCAGCGATTCAGTCAGGGCATCCTACGAGCAGTACTTC; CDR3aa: CAISDSVRASYEQYF
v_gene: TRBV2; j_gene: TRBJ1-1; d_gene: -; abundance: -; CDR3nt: TGTGCCAGCAGTGAAAATCGTGCGGGGACTGAAGCTTTCTTT; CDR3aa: CASSENRAGTEAFF
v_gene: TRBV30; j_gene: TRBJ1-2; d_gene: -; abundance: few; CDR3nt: TGTGCCTGGAGTTTTCGTGGAGAACCCTATGGCTACACCTTC; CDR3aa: CAWSFRGEPYGYTF
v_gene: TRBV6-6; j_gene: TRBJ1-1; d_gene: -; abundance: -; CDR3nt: TGTGCCAGCAGCGGAGGTATAAGGACTGAAGCTTTCTTT; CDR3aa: CASSGGIRTEAFF
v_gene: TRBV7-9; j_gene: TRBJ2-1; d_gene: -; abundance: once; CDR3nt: TGTGCCAGCAGCCCCCCGGGACATCCCTCCTACAATGAGCAGTTCTTC; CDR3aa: CASSPPGHPSYNEQFF
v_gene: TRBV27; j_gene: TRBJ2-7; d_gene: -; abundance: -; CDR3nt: TGTGCCAGCAGTCTTAGCGCAACCTACGAGCAGTACTTC; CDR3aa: CASSLSATYEQYF
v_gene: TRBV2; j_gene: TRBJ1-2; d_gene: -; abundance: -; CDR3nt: TGTGCCAGCAGTGAACGCGAGGGCAACTATGGCTACACCTTC; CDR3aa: CASSEREGNYGYTF
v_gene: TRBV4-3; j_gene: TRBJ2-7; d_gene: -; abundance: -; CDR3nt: TGCGCCAGCAGCTATAACAGGGCCCGCGAGCAGTACTTC; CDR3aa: CASSYNRAREQYF
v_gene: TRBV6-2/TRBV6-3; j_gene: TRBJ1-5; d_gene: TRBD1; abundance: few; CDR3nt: TGTGCCAGCAGCCGGGCCGGGACAGAACCCCATCAGCCCCAGCATTTT; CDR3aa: CASSRAGTEPHQPQHF
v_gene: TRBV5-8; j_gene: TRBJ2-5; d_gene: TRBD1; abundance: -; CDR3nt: TGTGCCAGCAGCTCCGCGGACAGGGGCGTGCAGACCCAGTACTTC; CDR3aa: CASSSADRGVQTQYF
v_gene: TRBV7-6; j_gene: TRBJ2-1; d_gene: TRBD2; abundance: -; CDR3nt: TGTGCCAGCAGCTTAAAGGGACTAGGGGGTCAATACAATGAGCAGTTCTTC; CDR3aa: CASSLKGLGGQYNEQFF
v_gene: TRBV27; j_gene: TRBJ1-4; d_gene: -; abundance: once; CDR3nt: TGTGCCAGCAGTTTATGGGCAGGCAGTAATGAAAAACTGTTTTTT; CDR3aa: CASSLWAGSNEKLFF
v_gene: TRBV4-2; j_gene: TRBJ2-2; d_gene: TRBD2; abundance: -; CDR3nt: TGTGCCAGCAGCCAAGTAGCGGGAGGGCCCACCGGGGAGCTGTTTTTT; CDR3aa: CASSQVAGGPTGELFF
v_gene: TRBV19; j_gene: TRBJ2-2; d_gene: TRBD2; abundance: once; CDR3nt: TGTGCCAGTAGTATCCTGACTAGCGCGAACACCGGGGAGCTGTTTTTT; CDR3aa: CASSILTSANTGELFF
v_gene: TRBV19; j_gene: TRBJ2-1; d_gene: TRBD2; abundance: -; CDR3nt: TGTGCCAGTAGTATCTCCAGACTAGCGGGGGGGCCTTTGAGCTCCTACAATGAGCAGTTCTTC; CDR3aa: CASSISRLAGGPLSSYNEQFF
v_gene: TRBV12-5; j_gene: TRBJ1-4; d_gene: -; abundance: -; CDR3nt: TGTGCTAGTGGTTTGGTACAGGGCGCAACTAATGAAAAACTGTTTTTT; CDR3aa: CASGLVQGATNEKLFF
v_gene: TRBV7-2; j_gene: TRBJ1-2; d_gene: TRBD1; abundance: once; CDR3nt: TGTGCCAGCAGCTTAGAGGGGGCGAACTATGGCTACACCTTC; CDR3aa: CASSLEGANYGYTF
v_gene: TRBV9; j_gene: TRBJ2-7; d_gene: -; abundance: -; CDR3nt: TGTGCCAGCAGCGGTCGGACAGCACCGGGCCACTTTCCCTACGAGCAGTACTTC; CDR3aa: CASSGRTAPGHFPYEQYF
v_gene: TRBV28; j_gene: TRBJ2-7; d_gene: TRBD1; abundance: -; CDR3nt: TGTGCCAGCAGCCCAGGACAGGGCCCCTACGAGCAGTACTTC; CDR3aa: CASSPGQGPYEQYF
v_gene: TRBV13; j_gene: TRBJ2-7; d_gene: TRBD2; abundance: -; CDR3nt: TGTGCCAGCAGTCTGCTTACCGGGACTAGCGTCTACGAGCAGTACTTC; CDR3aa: CASSLLTGTSVYEQYF
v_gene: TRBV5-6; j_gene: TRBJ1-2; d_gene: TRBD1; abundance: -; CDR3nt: TGTGCCAGCAGCTCCCGACAGGGAAAGGGCTATGGCTACACCTTC; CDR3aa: CASSSRQGKGYGYTF
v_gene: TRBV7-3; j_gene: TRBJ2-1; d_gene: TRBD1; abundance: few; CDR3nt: TGTGCCAGCAGCTGGGGACAGGGGTCCTACAATGAGCAGTTCTTC; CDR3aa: CASSWGQGSYNEQFF
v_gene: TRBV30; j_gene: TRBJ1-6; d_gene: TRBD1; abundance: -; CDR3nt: TGTGCCTGGAGGAGGACAGGGACGGACTATAATTCACCCCTCCACTTT; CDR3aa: CAWRRTGTDYNSPLHF
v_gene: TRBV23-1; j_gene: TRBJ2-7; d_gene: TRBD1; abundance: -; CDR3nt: TGCGCCAGCAGTCAATGCAGGACAGGGTCCAACGAGCAGTACTTC; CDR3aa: CASSQCRTGSNEQYF
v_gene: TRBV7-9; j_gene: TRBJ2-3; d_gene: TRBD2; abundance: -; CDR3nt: TGTGCCAGCAGCGATAGCGGGGGGTGGACAGATACGCAGTATTTT; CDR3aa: CASSDSGGWTDTQYF
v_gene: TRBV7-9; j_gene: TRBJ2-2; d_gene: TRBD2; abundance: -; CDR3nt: TGTGCCAGCAGCCCAAGGACTAGCGGGAGAGGTATCACCGGGGAGCTGTTTTTT; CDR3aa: CASSPRTSGRGITGELFF
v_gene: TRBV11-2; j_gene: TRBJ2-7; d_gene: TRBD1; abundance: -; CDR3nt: TGTGCCAGCACCCCCGGACAGGGGCGCGAGCAGTACTTC; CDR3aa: CASTPGQGREQYF
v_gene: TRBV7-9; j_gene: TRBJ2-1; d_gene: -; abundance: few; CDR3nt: TGTGCCAGCAGCCCGGGTTGGCCAGTGGATGAGCAGTTCTTC; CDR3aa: CASSPGWPVDEQFF
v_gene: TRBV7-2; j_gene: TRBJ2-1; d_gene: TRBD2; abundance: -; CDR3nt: TGTGCCAGCAGCCCCCGCCCTGGGACTAGCGGGGAAAATGAGCAGTTCTTC; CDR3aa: CASSPRPGTSGENEQFF
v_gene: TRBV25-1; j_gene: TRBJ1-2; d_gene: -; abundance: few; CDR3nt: TGTGCCAGCAGTGCTACAGGGAACTATGGCTACACCTTC; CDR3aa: CASSATGNYGYTF
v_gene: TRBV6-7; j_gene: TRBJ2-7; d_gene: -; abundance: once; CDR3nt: TGTGCCAGCAGACTAGCTCGGTGGGACGAGCAGTACTTC; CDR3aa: CASRLARWDEQYF
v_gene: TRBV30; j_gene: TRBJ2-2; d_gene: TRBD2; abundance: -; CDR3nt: TGTGCCTGGAGTAGCGGGAGAAACACCGGGGAGCTGTTTTTT; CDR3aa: CAWSSGRNTGELFF
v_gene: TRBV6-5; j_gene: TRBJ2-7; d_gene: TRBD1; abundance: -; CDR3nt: TGTGCCAGCAGTTACTCCGGCAGGGGGCCTTACGAGCAGTACTTC; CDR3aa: CASSYSGRGPYEQYF
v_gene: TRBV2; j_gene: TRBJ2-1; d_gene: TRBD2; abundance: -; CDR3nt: TGTGCCAGCCGGGGGGCCTACAATGAGCAGTTCTTC; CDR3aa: CASRGAYNEQFF
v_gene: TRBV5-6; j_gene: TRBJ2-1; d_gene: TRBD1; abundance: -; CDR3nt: TGTGCCAGCAGCTTGGAGGGACAGGGCTACAATGAGCAGTTCTTC; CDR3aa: CASSLEGQGYNEQFF
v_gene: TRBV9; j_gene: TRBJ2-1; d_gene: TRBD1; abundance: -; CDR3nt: TGTGCCAGCAGCGTAGGGGGCGGGACAGGGCATGAGCAGTTCTTC; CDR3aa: CASSVGGGTGHEQFF
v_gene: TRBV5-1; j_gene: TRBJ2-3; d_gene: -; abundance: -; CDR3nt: TGCGCCAGCAGCTCTTTACACACAGATACGCAGTATTTT; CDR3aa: CASSSLHTDTQYF
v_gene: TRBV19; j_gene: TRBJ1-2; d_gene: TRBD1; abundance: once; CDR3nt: TGTGCCAGTAGCCTAATATCCGAGGACAGGGGTCGCTATGGCTACACCTTC; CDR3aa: CASSLISEDRGRYGYTF
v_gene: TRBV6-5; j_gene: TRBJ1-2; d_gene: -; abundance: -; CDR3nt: TGTGCCAGCAGTACCGGACTCAAGGGAGGCTACACCTTC; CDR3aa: CASSTGLKGGYTF
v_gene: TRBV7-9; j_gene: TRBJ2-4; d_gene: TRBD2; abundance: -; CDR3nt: TGTGCCAGCAGCCACCTAGCGGGAGGAGCCAAAAACATTCAGTACTTC; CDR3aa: CASSHLAGGAKNIQYF